This TCR beta chain was profiled in a study of shared clonotypes between healthy human individuals (dated by TCRdb to between 2020 and 2021). For the wider study: A couple of women and a few men aged 18 to 49 years were included in the cohort. For each donor, CD4 naive and CD4 memory were each given three plates, CD8 naive was given two plates, and CD8 memory was given one plate. To estimate repertoire size and how much clonotypes are shared between individuals, the study performed deep sequencing of blood TCR repertoires from a handful of healthy adults. Different laboratories and diverse techniques were used to prepare libraries and sequence TCR repertoires, to increase sequencing depth and limit assay-specific biases. Leukapheresis yielded between about 0.94 and 8.9 billion PBMCs per donor. On the study overall, not on this receptor specifically: Naive subsets generally had larger estimated clonotype richness than memory subsets did. Because the study included only a small number of donors, the genetic and exposure-history diversity represented was limited. Across several donors, approximately 5% of naive CD4, roughly 3.3% of naive CD8, under 2.5% of memory CD4, and under 0.45% of memory CD8 clonotypes were shared. Sampling was restricted to blood, and TCR repertoires in tissue are likely to differ from TCR repertoires in blood. Even with the large sequencing depth, rarefaction of the sorted-subset datasets indicated that sequencing was incomplete. Compared with non-shared clonotypes, the clonotypes found in all four sorted-subset donors had higher generation probabilities. Based on pairwise subsampling, the degree of clonotype sharing among donors was expected to be affected by sequencing depth.

Donors were healthy HIV-negative adults with no recently reported acute infections or vaccinations. All donors were Caucasian adults living in Nashville, Tennessee, USA. CD4+ T cells were enriched by magnetic negative selection; naive cells were then positively selected on CD45RA, and the negative fraction formed the memory subset. Blood was obtained by leukapheresis, after which PBMCs were separated by Ficoll-Histopaque density gradient centrifugation and cryopreserved in liquid nitrogen vapor phase. Purity and quantity of every magnetically sorted T cell population were checked by analytical flow cytometry. Genomic DNA was isolated from every sorted fraction and measured by UV absorbance on a Nanodrop 2000c. V trim: 4 bases; J trim: 5 bases; unmatched bases: 3. The CDR3 numbers 14 residues from cysteine through phenylalanine. Only the CDR3 part of the read is kept: 42 bases, read in frame from the first base. Per the germline V gene, MNHEY is the CDR1 and SVGAGI is the CDR2.

Using the deep immunoSEQ assay, multiplex PCR amplified TCR CDR3 regions from genomic DNA. Genomic DNA extracted from each cell subset was distributed evenly over all wells of several immunoSEQ 96-well plates, and each plate served as one replicate. For sorted subsets, about 200 ng genomic DNA, equal to 30,000 or so T cell genomes, was loaded into each replicate PCR. The purified libraries were quantified using a Qubit 3.0 fluorometer, sized with a Bioanalyzer 2100, and then quantified again using the KAPA Library Quantification kit. Every immunoSEQ 96-well plate was sequenced on a separate single-read 150-cycle Illumina NextSeq 550 flow cell. In the original analysis: Because only junctional sequences without quality scores were contained in the immunoSEQ output, filtering matching that applied to full-length reads could not be performed. Sequences were annotated with PyIR, a Python wrapper for IgBLAST v1.9, using IMGT germline references to assign V/J genes and CDR3. Reads were filtered out if the reads had weak V/J assignments (E-value above 1e-6), no CDR3, stop codons, out-of-frame junctions, or ambiguous translated residues. V3J clonotypes were defined as sequences sharing an identical inferred V gene, J gene, and CDR3 amino acid sequence. Percentage overlap between repertoires was calculated by dividing the number of shared unique clonotypes by the size of the smaller repertoire. RTK rarefaction, the Chao1 estimator, and Recon v2.1 estimates of unobserved clonotypes were used to assess repertoire richness. For all TCRbeta clonotypes obtained by the gDNA method from four donors, generation probabilities were computed with OLGA. TCRdb's version of the immuneACCESS table is confined to in-frame rearrangements and falls short of the full clone set. An unresolved V gene accounts for under half of the shortfall where checked; the remainder is of unknown origin. The V and J calls and clone size come from that table; D and trimming were worked out from the DNA. The sample table holds 2,100,000 or so clones, of which 90% to 96% were seen once. In total, the top ten clones hold around 0.13% of the sample.

About this clone: Its antigen is not yet known. No much larger clonotype is one base removed from it; base qualities were not supplied.

The sequence derives from a man younger than 30 in good health. The sequence links TRBV6-5 to TRBJ2-1, and 9 junctional nucleotides match TRBD2. The sample was naive CD4+ T cells sorted from blood. The cell subset or site label, as the study defines it: CD45RA+ positively selected. The CDR3 region: CASSSGTSNNEQFF. In nucleotide form, the sequence is TGTGCCAGCAGTTCCGGGACTAGCAACAATGAGCAGTTCTTC.